This T cell receptor (beta chain) was documented in a study of shared clonotypes between healthy human individuals (dated by TCRdb to the early 2020s). Some background on the complete study: A couple of women and a few men aged 18 to 49 years were included in the cohort. The study deeply sequenced blood TCR repertoires of about 5 healthy adults to estimate repertoire size and the extent of clonotype sharing between individuals. Different laboratories and diverse techniques were used to prepare libraries and sequence TCR repertoires, to increase sequencing depth and limit assay-specific biases. Leukapheresis yielded between about 0.9 and 9 billion PBMCs per donor. For each donor, CD4 naive and CD4 memory were each given three plates, CD8 naive was given two plates, and CD8 memory was given one plate. What the study reported, not specific to this receptor: Compared with non-shared clonotypes, clonotypes shared by all four sorted-subset donors had higher generation probabilities. Because the study included a small number of donors, the genetic and exposure-history diversity represented was limited. Sampling was restricted to blood, and TCR repertoires in tissues likely differ from the TCR repertoires found in blood. Based on pairwise subsampling, the degree of clonotype sharing among donors was expected to be affected by sequencing depth. Naive subsets generally had larger estimated clonotype richness than memory subsets did. Sharing across several donors was observed for approximately 5% of naive CD4, under 4% of naive CD8, 2.3% of memory CD4, and roughly 0.4% of memory CD8 clonotypes. Incomplete sequencing was indicated by rarefaction of sorted-subset datasets, despite the large sequencing depth.

Using the deep immunoSEQ assay, TCR CDR3 regions were amplified from genomic DNA by multiplex PCR. For each cell subset, the extracted genomic DNA was distributed evenly across all wells of several immunoSEQ 96-well plates, and each plate served as one replicate. For sorted subsets, approximately 190 ng genomic DNA, equal to 30,000 to 35,000 T cell genomes, was loaded into each replicate PCR. Purified libraries were quantified with a Qubit 3.0 fluorometer, sized on a Bioanalyzer 2100, and re-quantified with the KAPA Library Quantification kit. Each immunoSEQ 96-well plate was sequenced on its own single-read 150-cycle Illumina NextSeq 550 flow cell. In the authors' own workflow: The immunoSEQ output contained only junctional sequences without quality scores, so filtering could not match that applied to full-length reads. To assign V/J genes and CDR3, sequences were annotated using PyIR, a Python wrapper for IgBLAST v1.9, with IMGT germline references. Reads with weak V/J assignments (E-value above 1e-6), missing CDR3, stop codons, out-of-frame junctions, or ambiguous translated residues were removed. V3J clonotypes were defined as sequences sharing the same inferred V gene, J gene, and CDR3 amino acid sequence. Percentage overlap between repertoires was computed as shared unique clonotypes divided by the size of the smaller repertoire. Repertoire richness was assessed with RTK rarefaction, the Chao1 estimator, and Recon v2.1 estimates of unobserved clonotypes. For all TCRbeta clonotypes obtained by the gDNA method from a handful of donors, generation probabilities were computed with OLGA. This is the immuneACCESS table as TCRdb keeps it, with only in-frame sequences that have V and J called. A part of the clones is gone; compared with another copy, unresolved V genes explain less than half, and the rest is unexplained. V and J calls plus clone size are reproduced from that table; the DNA served to infer D and trimming. The sample has 2 million to 2.5 million clones on record, 90% to 95% of them singletons. In total, the top ten clones hold about 0.39% of the sample.

The donors were healthy, HIV-negative adults who had no recently reported acute infections or vaccinations. Only Caucasian adults living in Nashville, Tennessee, USA were represented among the donors. CD4+ T cells were enriched by magnetic negative selection; naive cells were then positively selected on CD45RA, and the negative fraction formed the memory subset. After blood collection by leukapheresis, PBMCs were isolated using Ficoll-Histopaque density gradient centrifugation and then cryopreserved in the vapor phase of liquid nitrogen. Purity and quantity of every magnetically sorted T cell population were checked by analytical flow cytometry. Genomic DNA was isolated from every sorted fraction and measured by UV absorbance on a Nanodrop 2000c. This clone is a singleton in its sample. What antigen it recognizes has not been identified. Base-call qualities are not available, and no considerably larger clone is one nucleotide away. The identical CDR3 is also encoded by other nucleotide sequences in the sample.

The specimen was naive CD4+ T cells from PBMCs. The cell subset or site label here, explained by the study, means: CD45RA+ positively selected. This receptor was identified in a man younger than 35 in good health. Some clones in this sample may be carry-over from other donors' samples.

The CDR3 corresponds to CASSPTGVNEKLFF. The nucleotides are TGTGCCAGCTCACCGACAGGGGTTAATGAAAAACTGTTTTTT. The receptor chain draws on TRBV18 and TRBJ1-4; 8 central bases correspond to TRBD1. The germline V and J ends show losses of 3 bases and 4 bases respectively, and no gene match explains 1 base of the junction. The CDR3 starts with the cysteine, ends with the phenylalanine, and has 14 residues. The entry retains the CDR3 DNA only, 42 bases that are in frame from base 1. Looking up the germline V gene yields CDR1 KGHSH and CDR2 LQKENI.